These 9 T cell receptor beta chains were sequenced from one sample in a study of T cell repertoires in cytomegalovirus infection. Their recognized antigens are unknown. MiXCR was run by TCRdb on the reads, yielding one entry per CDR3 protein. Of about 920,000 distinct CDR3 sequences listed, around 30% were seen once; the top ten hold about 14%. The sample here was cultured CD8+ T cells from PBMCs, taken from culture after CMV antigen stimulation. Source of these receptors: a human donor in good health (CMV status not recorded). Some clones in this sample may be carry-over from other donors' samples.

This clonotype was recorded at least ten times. This CDR3 is CASSSTGLNEQFF. CDR3 nucleotide sequence: TGTGCCAGCAGCTCGACAGGGCTCAATGAGCAGTTCTTC. V gene TRBV7-6 combines with J gene TRBJ2-1, with 7 bases aligning to TRBD1. CDR1 and CDR2 from the germline V gene are SGHVS and FNYEAQ. The CDR3 length is 13 residues. Trimming removed 4 bases from V and 6 bases from J; junction bases left unmatched: 3.

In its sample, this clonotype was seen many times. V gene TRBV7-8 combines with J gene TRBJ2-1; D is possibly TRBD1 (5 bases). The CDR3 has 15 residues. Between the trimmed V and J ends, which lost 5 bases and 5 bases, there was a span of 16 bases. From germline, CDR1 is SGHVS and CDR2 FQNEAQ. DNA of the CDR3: TGTGCCAGCAGCCCTTCGACAGAATGGGACAATGAGCAGTTCTTC. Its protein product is CASSPSTEWDNEQFF.

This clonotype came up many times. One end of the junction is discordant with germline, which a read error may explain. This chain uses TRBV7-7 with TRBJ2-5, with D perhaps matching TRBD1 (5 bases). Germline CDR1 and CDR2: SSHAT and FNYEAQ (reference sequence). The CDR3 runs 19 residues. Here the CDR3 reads CASSLGVSELATREETQYF. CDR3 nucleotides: TGTGCTAGCAGCTTAGGGGTTTCGGAGCTTGCGACAAGGGAAGAGACCCAGTACTTC.

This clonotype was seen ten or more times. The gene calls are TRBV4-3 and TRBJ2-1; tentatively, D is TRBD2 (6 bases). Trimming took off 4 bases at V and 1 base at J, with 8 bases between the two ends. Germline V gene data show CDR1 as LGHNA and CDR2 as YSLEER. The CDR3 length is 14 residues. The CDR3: CASSRGASYNEQFF. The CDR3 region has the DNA TGCGCCAGCAGCCGCGGGGCGTCCTACAATGAGCAGTTCTTC.

CDR3 nucleotide sequence: TGTGCTAGCGACCCTAGCGGGAAGAACACCGGGGAGCTGTTTTTT. Translated, it gives CASDPSGKNTGELFF. The V call is TRBV12-5, the J call TRBJ2-2, with 9 bases lining up with TRBD2. From germline, CDR1 is LGHNT and CDR2 FRNRAP. The trim removed 9 bases at V and 1 base at J, leaving 6 bases unmatched. The CDR3 totals 15 residues.

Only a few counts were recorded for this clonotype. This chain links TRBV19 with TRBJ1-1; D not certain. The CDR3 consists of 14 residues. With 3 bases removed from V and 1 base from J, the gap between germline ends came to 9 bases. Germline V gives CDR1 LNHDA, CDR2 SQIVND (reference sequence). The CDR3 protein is CASSMRSPNTEAFF. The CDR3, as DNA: TGTGCCAGTAGTATGAGGTCCCCGAACACTGAAGCTTTCTTT.

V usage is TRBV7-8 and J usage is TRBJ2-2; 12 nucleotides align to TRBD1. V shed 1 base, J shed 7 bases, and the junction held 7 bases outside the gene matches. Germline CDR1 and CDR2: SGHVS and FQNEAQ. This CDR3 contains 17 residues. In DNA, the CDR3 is TGTGCCAGCAGCTTAGTGGGACAGGGGGCGCAGGGCGGGGAGCTGTTTTTT. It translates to CASSLVGQGAQGGELFF.

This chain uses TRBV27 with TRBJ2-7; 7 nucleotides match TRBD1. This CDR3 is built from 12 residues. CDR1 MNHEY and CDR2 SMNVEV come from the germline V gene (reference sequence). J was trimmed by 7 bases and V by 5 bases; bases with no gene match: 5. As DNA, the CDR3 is TGTGCCAGCAGTACACAGGGGTCGGAGCAGTACGTC. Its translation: CASSTQGSEQYV.

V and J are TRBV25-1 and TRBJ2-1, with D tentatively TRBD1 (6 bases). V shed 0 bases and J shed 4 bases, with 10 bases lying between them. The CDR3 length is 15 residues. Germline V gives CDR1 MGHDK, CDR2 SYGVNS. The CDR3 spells CASSEYGGWYNEQFF. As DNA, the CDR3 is TGTGCCAGCAGTGAATATGGGGGCTGGTACAATGAGCAGTTCTTC.